These 7 T cell receptor beta chains originate from one sample sequenced in a study of T cell repertoires in cytomegalovirus infection. Their antigens are not known. A single record per CDR3 protein comes from TCRdb applying MiXCR to the reads. The sample lists tens of thousands of distinct CDR3 sequences, roughly 22% occurring once. Here the sequenced sample was CD8+ T cells from cultured PBMCs, taken from culture after CMV antigen stimulation. These receptor sequences come from a human donor in good health (CMV status not recorded). Some clones in this sample may be carry-over from other donors' samples.

The rearrangement joins TRBV7-2 to TRBJ1-1, with unresolved D. This CDR3 spans 13 amino acids. The V end lost 5 bases, the J end lost 6 bases, and 13 bases lay between the germline ends. Germline V gene data show CDR1 as SGHTA and CDR2 as FQGNSA. CDR3 loop: CASSGLLLAEAFF. The CDR3 coding sequence is TGTGCCAGCAGCGGATTGCTTTTGGCTGAAGCTTTCTTT.

This clonotype was seen more than once but under ten times. CDR3 DNA sequence: TGTGCCAGCAGCTTAGACCATTACTACGAGCAGTACTTC. Amino acids: CASSLDHYYEQYF. V is TRBV7-2 and J is TRBJ2-7, with D hard to call. Trimming removed 1 base at V and 3 bases at J, with 7 bases between. CDR1 is SGHTA and CDR2 is FQGNSA in the germline V gene. CDR3 size: 13 residues.

This chain connects TRBV19 to TRBJ2-2; D possibly uses TRBD1 or TRBD2 (6 bases each). V was shortened by 3 bases and J by 4 bases, with 12 bases between the two germline ends. The CDR3 contains 15 residues. Germline V gene sequence: CDR1 LNHDA, CDR2 SQIVND (reference sequence). The CDR3 is CASSITGRLTGELFF. The CDR3 nucleotides are TGTGCCAGTAGTATTACAGGGAGGCTCACCGGGGAGCTGTTTTTT.

With respect to this clonotype: An end of the junction does not agree with germline; a read error may underlie this. V and J are TRBV19 and TRBJ2-7; no clear D. The CDR3 sequence is 11 residues long. Germline V gene lookup returns CDR1 LNHDA and CDR2 SQIVND (reference sequence). The CDR3 region is CASSIGPDQVF. The CDR3 DNA reads TGTGCCAGTAGTATAGGGCCCGATCAAGTTTTC.

V gene TRBV15 combines with J gene TRBJ2-5; 7 nucleotides agree with TRBD1. The CDR3 length is 16 residues. J gave up 5 bases and V 0 bases, and 9 bases lay outside the gene matches. CDR1 is LNHNV, CDR2 YYDKDF, per germline (reference sequence). This chain's CDR3 is CATSRDLSGGVETQYF. CDR3 bases: TGTGCCACCAGCAGAGATCTGTCAGGGGGTGTGGAGACCCAGTACTTC.

The chain has TRBV23-1 and TRBJ2-7; 7 bases align to TRBD1. TRBV23-1 is annotated as an ORF whose role is uncertain. The CDR3 sequence is 14 residues long. V lost 3 bases to trimming and J lost 4 bases; unmatched junction nucleotides: 6. The CDR3 spells CASSHRTGGYEQYF. The CDR3 region has the DNA TGCGCCAGCAGTCATCGGACAGGAGGTTACGAGCAGTACTTC.

The rearrangement links TRBV12-3 or TRBV12-4 to TRBJ2-7; perhaps TRBD2 as D (7 bases). This CDR3 spans 16 amino acids. V gave up 2 bases and J gave up 0 bases, with 14 bases separating them. The CDR3, as DNA: TGTGCCAGCAGTTTACGTGCGGGGGCCAGCTCCTACGAGCAGTACTTC. Residues: CASSLRAGASSYEQYF.